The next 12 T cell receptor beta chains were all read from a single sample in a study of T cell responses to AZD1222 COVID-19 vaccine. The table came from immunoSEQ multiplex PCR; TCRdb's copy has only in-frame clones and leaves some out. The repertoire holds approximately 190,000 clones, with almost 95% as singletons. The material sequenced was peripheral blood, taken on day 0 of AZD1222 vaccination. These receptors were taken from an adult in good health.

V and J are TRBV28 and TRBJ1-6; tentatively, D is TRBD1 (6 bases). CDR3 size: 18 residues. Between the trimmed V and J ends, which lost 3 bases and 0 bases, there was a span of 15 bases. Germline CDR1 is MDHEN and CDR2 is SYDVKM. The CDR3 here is CASSFPLGGSSYNSPLHF. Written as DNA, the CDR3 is TGTGCCAGCAGTTTTCCCCTAGGGGGGAGCTCCTATAATTCACCCCTCCACTTT. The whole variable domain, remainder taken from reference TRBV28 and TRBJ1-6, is DVKVTQSSRYLVKRTGEKVFLECVQDMDHENMFWYRQDPGLGLRLIYFSYDVKMKEKGDIPEGYSVSREKKERFSLILESASTNQTSMYLCASSFPLGGSSYNSPLHFGNGTRLTVT.

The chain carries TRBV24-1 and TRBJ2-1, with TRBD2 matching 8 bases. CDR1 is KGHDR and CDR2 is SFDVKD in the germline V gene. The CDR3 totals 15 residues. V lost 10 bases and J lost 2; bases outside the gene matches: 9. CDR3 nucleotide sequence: TGTGCCACAGGCGATAGCGGGATCGCCTACAATGAGCAGTTCTTC. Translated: CATGDSGIAYNEQFF.

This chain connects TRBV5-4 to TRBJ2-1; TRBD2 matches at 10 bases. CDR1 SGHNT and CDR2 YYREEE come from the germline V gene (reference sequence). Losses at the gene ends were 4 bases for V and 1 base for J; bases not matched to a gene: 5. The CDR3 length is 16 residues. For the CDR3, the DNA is TGTGCCAGCAGCATCCCTAGCGGGAGTTCCTACAATGAGCAGTTCTTC. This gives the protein CASSIPSGSSYNEQFF.

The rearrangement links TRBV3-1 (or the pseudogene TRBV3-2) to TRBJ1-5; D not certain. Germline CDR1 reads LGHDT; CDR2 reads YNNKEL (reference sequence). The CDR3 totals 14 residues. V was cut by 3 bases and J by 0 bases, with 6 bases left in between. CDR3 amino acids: CASSHRNSNQPQHF. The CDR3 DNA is TGTGCCAGCAGCCATAGGAATAGCAATCAGCCCCAGCATTTT.

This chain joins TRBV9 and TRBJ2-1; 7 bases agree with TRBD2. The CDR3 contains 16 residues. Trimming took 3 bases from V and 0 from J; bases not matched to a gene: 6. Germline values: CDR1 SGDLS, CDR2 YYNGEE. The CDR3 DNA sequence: TGTGCCAGCAGCGATCAACTAGCGAACTCCTACAATGAGCAGTTCTTC. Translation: CASSDQLANSYNEQFF.

CDR3 DNA sequence: TGTGCCAGTAGGCTAGCGGGAGTGAACACCGGGGAGCTGTTTTTT. Residues: CASRLAGVNTGELFF. This chain links TRBV19 with TRBJ2-2; 10 bases agree with TRBD2. V dropped 6 bases and J dropped 1; count of bases not matched to a gene: 2. The CDR3 runs to 15 residues. CDR1 and CDR2 from the germline V gene are LNHDA and SQIVND (reference sequence).

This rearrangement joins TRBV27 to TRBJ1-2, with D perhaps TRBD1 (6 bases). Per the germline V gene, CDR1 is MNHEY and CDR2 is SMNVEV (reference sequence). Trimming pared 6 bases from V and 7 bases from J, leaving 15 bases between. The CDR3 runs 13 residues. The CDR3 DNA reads TGTGCCAGCAGACCGTTACAGGGAGGTGGCTACACCTTC. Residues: CASRPLQGGGYTF.

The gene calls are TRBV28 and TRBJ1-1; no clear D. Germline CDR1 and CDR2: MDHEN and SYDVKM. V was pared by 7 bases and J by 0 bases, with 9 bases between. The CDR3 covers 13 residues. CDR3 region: CASTRVMNTEAFF. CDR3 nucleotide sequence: TGTGCCAGCACCCGCGTGATGAACACTGAAGCTTTCTTT.

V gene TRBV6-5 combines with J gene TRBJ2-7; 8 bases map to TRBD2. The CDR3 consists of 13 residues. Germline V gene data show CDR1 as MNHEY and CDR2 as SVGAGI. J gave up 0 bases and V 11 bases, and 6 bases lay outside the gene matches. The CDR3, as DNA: TGTGCCGCGGGGGGACTGAGCTCCTACGAGCAGTACTTC. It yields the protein CAAGGLSSYEQYF.

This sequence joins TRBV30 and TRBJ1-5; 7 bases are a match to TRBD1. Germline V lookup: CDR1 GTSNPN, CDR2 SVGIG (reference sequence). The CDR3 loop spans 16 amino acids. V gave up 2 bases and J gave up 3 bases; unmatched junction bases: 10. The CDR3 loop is CAWSLWPGTANQPQHF. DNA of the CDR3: TGTGCCTGGAGTCTCTGGCCCGGGACAGCCAATCAGCCCCAGCATTTT.

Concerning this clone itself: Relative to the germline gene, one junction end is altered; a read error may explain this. CDR3 sequence reads: CASSSGTSGRGGETQYF. The CDR3 bases are TGTGCTAGCAGCTCCGGGACTAGCGGGAGAGGAGGAGAGACCCAGTACTTC. V and J are TRBV7-7 and TRBJ2-5, with 14 bases fitting TRBD2. Germline V gene lookup returns CDR1 SSHAT and CDR2 FNYEAQ (reference sequence). This CDR3 contains 17 residues.

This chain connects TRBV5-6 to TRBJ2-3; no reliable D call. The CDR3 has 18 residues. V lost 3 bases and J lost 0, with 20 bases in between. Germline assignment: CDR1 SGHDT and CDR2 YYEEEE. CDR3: CASSSPGQPRASTDTQYF. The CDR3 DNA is TGTGCCAGCAGCTCGCCGGGCCAACCCCGCGCTAGCACAGATACGCAGTATTTT. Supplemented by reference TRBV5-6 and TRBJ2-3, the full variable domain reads DAGVTQSPTHLIKTRGQQVTLRCSPKSGHDTVSWYQQALGQGPQFIFQYYEEEERQRGNFPDRFSGHQFPNYSSELNVNALLLGDSALYLCASSSPGQPRASTDTQYFGPGTRLTVL.